Listed here are 27 T cell receptor beta chains from one sample, sequenced in a study of response to subunit inactivated influenza vaccine (dated by TCRdb to the late 2010s). Library construction relied on RT-PCR. Sequencing was carried out with an Illumina HiSeq 2500. TCRdb handled the public reads itself, with Q25 trimming in fastp and clone calling in MiXCR, and kept productive beta chains. Rows are combined by CDR3 protein, so each entry shows the most common genes and DNA. This sample comprises roughly 710,000 distinct CDR3 sequences, 14% of them detected only once. The top ten clonotypes cover 7.5% to 8% of the sample. The sequenced sample was PBMCs from blood, obtained about 14 days before vaccination. These receptors were taken from a man over 45 who received an inactivated influenza vaccine. Donor details come from another sample of the same person, matched by shared clones.

This clonotype was observed once. The chain carries TRBV11-3 and TRBJ1-6; D is ambiguous. Trimming pared 0 bases from V and 9 bases from J, leaving 6 bases between. Germline V gene sequence: CDR1 SGHNT, CDR2 YENEEA. This CDR3 has 13 residues. CDR3 region: CASSLDAVSPLHF. In nucleotides, the CDR3 is TGTGCCAGCAGCTTAGATGCGGTTTCACCCCTCCACTTT.

V and J are TRBV12-3 or TRBV12-4 and TRBJ2-6; TRBD1 matches 8 bases. The CDR3 runs to 17 residues. Germline trimming cut 5 bases from V and 0 bases from J; bases unmatched to any gene: 6. The CDR3 DNA is TGTGCCAGCAGTGGCCGGACAGGGCACTCTGGGGCCAACGTCCTGACTTTC. Translated, it gives CASSGRTGHSGANVLTF.

The gene calls are TRBV9 and TRBJ2-5; 13 bases match TRBD2. CDR3 length: 18 amino acids. The ends lost 4 bases at V and 5 bases at J; junction bases unmatched: 14. Looked up from germline, CDR1 is SGDLS and CDR2 is YYNGEE. The CDR3, as DNA: TGTGCCAGCAGCCCCAGGACTAGCGGGAGAGGAAGCGGCGAGACCCAGTACTTC. This encodes CASSPRTSGRGSGETQYF.

CDR3 nucleotides: TGTGCCAGCAGCGGGGGGATTAACACCGGGGAGCTGTTTTTT. It encodes CASSGGINTGELFF. The V and J genes are TRBV7-6 and TRBJ2-2, with D perhaps TRBD2 (6 bases). CDR1 and CDR2 (germline): SGHVS, FNYEAQ. The CDR3 has 14 amino acids. The germline V and J ends were trimmed by 5 bases and 2 bases, with 9 bases remaining between them.

This chain links TRBV3-1 with TRBJ2-7, with 13 bases matching TRBD2. With V trimmed by 5 bases and J by 4 bases, 8 bases remained unmatched. The CDR3 extends over 16 amino acids. The germline CDR1 and CDR2 sequences are LGHDT and YNNKEL (reference sequence). CDR3 amino acids: CASSRTSGGLRYEQYF. In nucleotides, the CDR3 is TGTGCCAGCAGCAGGACTAGCGGGGGTTTGCGTTACGAGCAGTACTTC.

In its sample, this clonotype was seen a few times. DNA for the CDR3: TGCAGCGTTATACTAGCGGGAGACAATGAGCAGTTCTTC. It translates to CSVILAGDNEQFF. The chain carries TRBV29-1 and TRBJ2-1; 11 bases map to TRBD2. From germline, CDR1 is SQVTM and CDR2 ANQGSEA. The J segment lost 5 bases and the V segment lost 5 bases, leaving 2 bases of the junction unmatched. This CDR3 region has 13 residues.

The V call is TRBV20-1, the J call TRBJ1-5; no clear D gene. From germline, CDR1 is DFQATT and CDR2 SNEGSKA (reference sequence). Trimming removed 3 bases from V and 0 bases from J, with 9 bases in between. The CDR3 spans 14 residues. The CDR3 DNA sequence: TGCAGTGCTAGTCTTGGGAATAGCAATCAGCCCCAGCATTTT. Amino acid sequence: CSASLGNSNQPQHF.

Points on this clonotype: Germline is not matched at one junction end, which may reflect a read error. DNA for the CDR3: TGCGCCAGCAGCCAAGAAAGCAGGCCTCAAGGGACCCAGTACTTC. This translates into CASSQESRPQGTQYF. The chain couples TRBV4-3 to TRBJ2-5; D remains unclear. The CDR3 has 15 amino acids. Germline V CDR1 and CDR2: LGHNA, YSLEER.

CDR3 residues: CASSLEFSEAFF. Written as DNA, the CDR3 is TGTGCCAGCAGCTTAGAATTTTCTGAAGCTTTCTTT. The gene calls are TRBV7-9 and TRBJ1-1; no reliable D call. V gave up 1 base and J gave up 6 bases, with 6 bases separating them. The CDR3 covers 12 residues. Germline CDR1 is SEHNR and CDR2 is FQNEAQ (reference sequence).

In this sample, this clonotype turned up many times. V is TRBV5-1 and J is TRBJ2-3; D unclear. There are 13 residues in the CDR3. The V end lost 4 bases, the J end lost 0 bases, and 6 bases lay between the germline ends. Germline V lookup: CDR1 SGHRS, CDR2 YFSETQ. The CDR3 region is CASSDSSTDTQYF. CDR3 nucleotides: TGCGCCAGCAGCGACTCTAGCACAGATACGCAGTATTTT.

CDR3 protein: CASSLDGTRLSEQYF. CDR3 DNA sequence: TGTGCCAGCAGCTTAGACGGGACTAGACTCTCCGAGCAGTACTTC. V gene TRBV7-6 combines with J gene TRBJ2-7; 8 bases are shared with TRBD2. This CDR3 has 15 amino acids. Germline V gives CDR1 SGHVS, CDR2 FNYEAQ. The V and J ends lost 1 base and 6 bases, in that order; junction bases with no gene match: 8.

This clonotype was detected a few times. This chain links TRBV3-1 with TRBJ2-1; 13 nucleotides line up with TRBD2. The CDR3 extends over 16 amino acids. J was trimmed by 6 bases and V by 4 bases; bases with no gene match: 6. Germline V gives CDR1 LGHDT, CDR2 YNNKEL (reference sequence). CDR3 loop: CASSPWTSGSRNEQFF. Written as DNA, the CDR3 is TGTGCCAGCAGCCCCTGGACTAGCGGGAGTCGCAATGAGCAGTTCTTC.

This clonotype was observed many times. The chain joins TRBV20-1 to TRBJ1-6; possibly TRBD1 for D (5 bases). V lost 5 bases and J lost 7, with 18 bases in between. The CDR3 loop spans 15 amino acids. Germline-derived CDR1 and CDR2 are DFQATT and SNEGSKA (reference sequence). The CDR3 region has the DNA TGCAGTGCTCTACCGGGCAGGGCGGGAAATTCACCCCTCCACTTT. This encodes CSALPGRAGNSPLHF.

V usage is TRBV2 and J usage is TRBJ1-5; 7 bases are a match to TRBD1. The CDR3 consists of 17 residues. After removal of 4 bases from V and 2 bases from J, the junction contained 11 bases not matched to a gene. Germline CDR1 SNHLY, CDR2 FYNNEI. The CDR3 DNA follows: TGTGCCAGCAGTGCGACAGGGAGAGAATTAGGCAATCAGCCCCAGCATTTT. Its protein is CASSATGRELGNQPQHF.

This clonotype was picked up many times. This chain links TRBV13 with TRBJ1-5; tentatively, D is TRBD1 (5 bases). The V end lost 5 bases, the J end lost 11 bases, and 13 bases lay between the germline ends. Germline V gene sequence: CDR1 PRHDT, CDR2 FYEKMQ (reference sequence). The CDR3 extends over 12 amino acids. The CDR3 region has the DNA TGTGCCAGCAGCCCCGAGACAGCCTCCCAGCATTTT. The encoded protein is CASSPETASQHF.

The CDR3 DNA reads as TGTGCCAGCAGTTTATGGCTAGCGGACCAAGAGACCCAGTACTTC. Encoded protein: CASSLWLADQETQYF. The chain links TRBV12-3 or TRBV12-4 to TRBJ2-5; 7 nucleotides agree with TRBD2. The V and J ends lost 2 bases and 0 bases, in that order; junction bases with no gene match: 3. The CDR3 contains 15 residues.

This clonotype was recorded a few times. The genes are TRBV5-1 and TRBJ1-4, with D perhaps TRBD1 (6 bases). The V end lost 4 bases, the J end lost 8 bases, and 15 bases lay between the germline ends. This CDR3 is built from 14 residues. Germline V gene sequence: CDR1 SGHRS, CDR2 YFSETQ. CDR3 amino acids: CASSVSGAGEKLFF. CDR3 sequence (DNA): TGCGCCAGCAGCGTATCAGGGGCGGGAGAAAAACTGTTTTTT. The complete variable domain, with remaining parts taken from reference TRBV5-1 and TRBJ1-4, reads KAGVTQTPRYLIKTRGQQVTLSCSPISGHRSVSWYQQTPGQGLQFLFEYFSETQRNKGNFPGRFSGRQFSNSRSEMNVSTLELGDSALYLCASSVSGAGEKLFFGSGTQLSVL.

The table lists this clonotype with many counts. V gene TRBV12-3 or TRBV12-4 combines with J gene TRBJ2-7; D remains unclear. Between the trimmed V and J ends, which lost 6 bases and 5 bases, there was a span of 8 bases. The CDR3 runs to 11 residues. Written as DNA, the CDR3 is TGTGCCAGCAGCCGTGTTAACGAGCAGTACTTC. The encoded protein is CASSRVNEQYF.

There are a few counts of this clonotype. The chain has TRBV20-1 and TRBJ2-5, with TRBD2 matching over 9 bases. This CDR3 comprises 14 residues. With V trimmed by 2 bases and J by 3 bases, 4 bases remained unmatched. CDR1 is DFQATT, CDR2 SNEGSKA, per germline (reference sequence). CDR3 sequence reads: CSARISGREETQYF. CDR3 bases: TGCAGTGCTAGAATTAGCGGGAGAGAAGAGACCCAGTACTTC.

The J gene is TRBJ1-1, the V gene TRBV19, with D perhaps matching TRBD1 (5 bases). The CDR3 has 14 residues. V gave up 5 bases and J gave up 1 base, with 11 bases separating them. Germline CDR1 and CDR2: LNHDA and SQIVND (reference sequence). CDR3 in amino acids: CASSGRVENTEAFF. DNA for the CDR3: TGTGCCAGTAGTGGCAGGGTGGAGAACACTGAAGCTTTCTTT.

This clonotype was seen more than once but under ten times. Written as DNA, the CDR3 is TGTGCCAGCAGCCTCAGGGGGCCGGAAGAGACCCAGTACTTC. It translates to CASSLRGPEETQYF. The rearrangement links TRBV11-2 to TRBJ2-5, with 8 positions matching TRBD1. CDR1 is SGHAT and CDR2 is FQNNGV in the germline V gene. V lost 5 bases to trimming and J lost 3 bases; unmatched junction nucleotides: 5. CDR3 length: 14 residues.

In its sample, this clonotype was seen a few times. This chain joins TRBV7-8 and TRBJ2-1, with D possibly matching TRBD2 (5 bases). The V end was cut by 5 bases, the J end by 13 bases, with 21 bases between. The CDR3 consists of 14 residues. From germline, CDR1 is SGHVS and CDR2 FQNEAQ. The CDR3: CASSPVSGMHRQFF. The DNA for the CDR3 is TGTGCCAGCAGCCCGGTTTCCGGGATGCATCGACAGTTCTTC.

The rearrangement uses TRBV2 and TRBJ1-2, with D perhaps matching TRBD1 (5 bases). CDR1 and CDR2 (germline): SNHLY, FYNNEI. CDR3 length: 13 amino acids. Trimming took off 2 bases at V and 10 bases at J, with 14 bases between the two ends. CDR3 coding DNA: TGTGCCAGCAGTGAAAACCCAGGGAGTGACTACACCTTC. Its protein product is CASSENPGSDYTF.

Ten or more counts support this clonotype. The J gene is TRBJ2-3, the V gene TRBV29-1; no definite D call. The V gene's germline CDR1 is SQVTM and CDR2 ANQGSEA. This CDR3 has 15 residues. Trimming pared 5 bases from V and 0 bases from J, leaving 15 bases between. The CDR3 DNA is TGCAGCGTTCTCTGGAGAGCCTCTAGCACAGATACGCAGTATTTT. Translated, it gives CSVLWRASSTDTQYF.

This clonotype has just a few counts. Written as DNA, the CDR3 is TGCAGTGTCGAGAAGCCTTCCGGGGCAGATACGCAGTATTTT. As protein: CSVEKPSGADTQYF. The chain is built from TRBV20-1 and TRBJ2-3; possibly TRBD2 for D (5 bases). The V end lost 7 bases, the J end lost 4 bases, and 18 bases lay between the germline ends. The germline gives CDR1 DFQATT, CDR2 SNEGSKA (reference sequence). The CDR3 covers 14 residues.

The V call is TRBV20-1, the J call TRBJ2-7; TRBD1 aligns across 10 bases. The CDR3 sequence is 14 residues long. Germline V lookup: CDR1 DFQATT, CDR2 SNEGSKA (reference sequence). The J segment lost 5 bases and the V segment lost 4 bases, leaving 8 bases of the junction unmatched. The CDR3 DNA reads TGCAGTGCTATCTTCCGGGACAGGGGTCACGAGCAGTACTTC. Protein product: CSAIFRDRGHEQYF.

The rearrangement joins TRBV20-1 to TRBJ1-3; D call uncertain. The CDR3 runs 14 residues. Germline values: CDR1 DFQATT, CDR2 SNEGSKA (reference sequence). The V end lost 5 bases, the J end lost 0 bases, and 11 bases lay between the germline ends. CDR3 sequence (DNA): TGCAGTGCTCACAGCGGGATCTCTGGAAACACCATATATTTT. It is translated as CSAHSGISGNTIYF.